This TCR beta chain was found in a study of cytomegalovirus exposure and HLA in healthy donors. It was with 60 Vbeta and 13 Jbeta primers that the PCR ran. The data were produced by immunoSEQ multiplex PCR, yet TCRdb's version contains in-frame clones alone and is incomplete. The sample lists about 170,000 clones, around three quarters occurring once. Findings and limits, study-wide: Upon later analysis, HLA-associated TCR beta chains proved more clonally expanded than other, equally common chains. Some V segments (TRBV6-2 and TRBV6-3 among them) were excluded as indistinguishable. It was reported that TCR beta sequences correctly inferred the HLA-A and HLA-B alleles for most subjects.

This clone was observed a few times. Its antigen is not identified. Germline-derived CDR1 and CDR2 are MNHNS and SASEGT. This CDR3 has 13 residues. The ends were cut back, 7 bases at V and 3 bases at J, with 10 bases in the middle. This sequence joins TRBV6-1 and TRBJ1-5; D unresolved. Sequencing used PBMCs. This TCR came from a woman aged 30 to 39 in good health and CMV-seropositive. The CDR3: CASTRQYNQPQHF. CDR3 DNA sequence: TGTGCCAGCACGCGGCAGTACAATCAGCCCCAGCATTTT.